The clone carrying this TCR beta chain has at least ten counts. What it binds is unknown. The CDR3 is 12 amino acids. The germline CDR1 and CDR2 sequences are MNHEY and SVGEGT. V was cut by 6 bases and J by 2 bases, with 8 bases left in between. Arm-PCR with iRepertoire HTBI primers amplified the CDR3 regions for these TCR beta libraries. TCRdb re-analysed the multiplex PCR reads in MiXCR, keeping a single row per CDR3 protein. The sample consists of 500,000 or so distinct CDR3 sequences, around 15% of them appearing once. Time point reported: newly diagnosed GD, antithyroid drugs for less than 3 months. With RNA extracted from PBMCs as input, the TCR library was made. These data belong to a study of regulatory T cells in long-lasting Graves disease. Study-level points and caveats: Thyroid tissue went unexamined; only peripheral blood was analyzed.

Another study also made use of these data, one on T cells in Graves' hyperthyroidism and ophthalmopathy.

The sample was peripheral blood mononuclear cells (PBMCs), taken at new diagnosis, from a patient treated with antithyroid drugs. This chain links TRBV6-2 or TRBV6-3 with TRBJ2-7; D is perhaps TRBD2 (5 bases). The TCR comes from a man aged 40-50 years with Graves disease. CDR3: CASRDFPYEQYF. The CDR3, as DNA: TGTGCCAGCAGGGACTTCCCCTACGAGCAGTACTTC.